This entry describes one T cell receptor (beta chain). TCRdb's table, derived via immunoSEQ multiplex PCR, lists solely in-frame clones and lacks some. The data hold approximately 200,000 clones, with about 94% observed a single time. In germline, CDR1 is WNHNN, CDR2 SYGVQD (reference sequence). The CDR3 sequence is 16 residues long. Deletions cut 2 bases from V and 3 bases from J, with 16 bases between. This specimen comes from a study of T cell responses to AZD1222 COVID-19 vaccine. This TCR derives from an adult who received the MenACWY meningococcal vaccine as a control. The specimen was peripheral blood, collected 28 days after the second dose of the MenACWY control vaccine. The V gene is TRBV10-1, the J gene TRBJ2-5; TRBD2 might be the D (5 bases). The CDR3 sequence: CASSEARLTPKETQYF. As DNA, the CDR3 is TGCGCCAGCAGTGAGGCAAGACTAACGCCGAAAGAGACCCAGTACTTC.